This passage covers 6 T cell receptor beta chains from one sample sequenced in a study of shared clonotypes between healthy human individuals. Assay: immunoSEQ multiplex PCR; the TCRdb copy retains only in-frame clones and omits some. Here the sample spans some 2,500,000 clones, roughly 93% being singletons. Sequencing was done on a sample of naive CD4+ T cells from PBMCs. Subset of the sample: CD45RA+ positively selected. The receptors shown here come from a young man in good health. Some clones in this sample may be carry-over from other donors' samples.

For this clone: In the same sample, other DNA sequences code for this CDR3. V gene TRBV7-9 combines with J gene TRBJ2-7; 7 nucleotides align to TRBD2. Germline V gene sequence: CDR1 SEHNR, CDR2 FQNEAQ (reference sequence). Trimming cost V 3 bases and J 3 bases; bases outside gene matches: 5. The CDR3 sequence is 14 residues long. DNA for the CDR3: TGTGCCAGCAGCTTGGGGACTATTAGCTACGAGCAGTACTTC. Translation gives CASSLGTISYEQYF.

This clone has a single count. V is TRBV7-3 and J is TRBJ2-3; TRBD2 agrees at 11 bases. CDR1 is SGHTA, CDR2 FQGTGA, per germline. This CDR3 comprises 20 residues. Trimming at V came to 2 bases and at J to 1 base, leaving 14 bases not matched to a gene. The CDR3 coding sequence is TGTGCCAGCAGCTTAGGAGCTAGCGGGAGGAACAGCTATGGCACAGATACGCAGTATTTT. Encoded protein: CASSLGASGRNSYGTDTQYF.

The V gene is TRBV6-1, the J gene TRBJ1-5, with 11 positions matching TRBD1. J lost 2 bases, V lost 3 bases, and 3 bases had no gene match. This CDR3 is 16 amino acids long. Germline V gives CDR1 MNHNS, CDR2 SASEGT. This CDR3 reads CASSEDRGLGNQPQHF. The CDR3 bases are TGTGCCAGCAGTGAGGACAGGGGGCTGGGCAATCAGCCCCAGCATTTT.

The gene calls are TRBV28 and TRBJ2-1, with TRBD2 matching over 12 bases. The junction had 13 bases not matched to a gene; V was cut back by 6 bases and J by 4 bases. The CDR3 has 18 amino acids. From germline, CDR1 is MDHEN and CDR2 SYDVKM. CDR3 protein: CASRGLAGRVGSYNEQFF. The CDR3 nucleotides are TGTGCCAGCAGGGGACTAGCGGGTCGAGTGGGGTCTTACAATGAGCAGTTCTTC.

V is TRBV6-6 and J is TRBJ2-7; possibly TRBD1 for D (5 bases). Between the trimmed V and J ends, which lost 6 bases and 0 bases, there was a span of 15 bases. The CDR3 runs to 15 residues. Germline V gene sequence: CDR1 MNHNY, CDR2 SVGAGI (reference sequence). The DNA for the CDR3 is TGTGCCAGCAGCCGCCCTCCAGGGAACTCCTACGAGCAGTACTTC. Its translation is CASSRPPGNSYEQYF.

In DNA form, the CDR3 reads TGTGCCACCTACGGGGACTCGGTATACGGAAACATTCAGTACTTC. Translating gives CATYGDSVYGNIQYF. This chain connects TRBV15 to TRBJ2-4, with a weak D call TRBD2 (6 bases). Per the germline V gene, CDR1 is LNHNV and CDR2 is YYDKDF (reference sequence). This CDR3 is 15 amino acids long. The ends were cut back, 8 bases at V and 6 bases at J, with 20 bases in the middle.